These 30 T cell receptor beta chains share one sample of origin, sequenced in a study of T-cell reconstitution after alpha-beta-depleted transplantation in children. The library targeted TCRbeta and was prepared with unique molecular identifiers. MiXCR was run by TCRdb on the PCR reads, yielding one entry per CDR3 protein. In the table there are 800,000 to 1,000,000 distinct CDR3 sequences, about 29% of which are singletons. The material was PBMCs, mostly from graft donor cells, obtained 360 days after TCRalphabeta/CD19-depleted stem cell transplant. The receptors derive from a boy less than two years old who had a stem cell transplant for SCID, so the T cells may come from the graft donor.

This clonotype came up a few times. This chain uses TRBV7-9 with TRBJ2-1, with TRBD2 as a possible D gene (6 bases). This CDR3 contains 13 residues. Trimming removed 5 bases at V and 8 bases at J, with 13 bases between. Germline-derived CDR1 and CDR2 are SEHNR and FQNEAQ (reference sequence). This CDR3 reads CASSPDYSYEQFF. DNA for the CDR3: TGTGCCAGCAGCCCGGACTACAGCTATGAGCAGTTCTTC. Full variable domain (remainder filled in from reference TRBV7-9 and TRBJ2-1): DTGVSQNPRHKITKRGQNVTFRCDPISEHNRLYWYRQTLGQGPEFLTYFQNEAQLEKSRLLSDRFSAERPKGSFSTLEIQRTEQGDSAMYLCASSPDYSYEQFFGPGTRLTVL.

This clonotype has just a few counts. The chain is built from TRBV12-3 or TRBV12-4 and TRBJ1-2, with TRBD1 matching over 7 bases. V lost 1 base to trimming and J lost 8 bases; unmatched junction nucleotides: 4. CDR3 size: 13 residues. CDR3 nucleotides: TGTGCCAGCAGTTTAGTCGCCAGGGGGGGCTACACCTTC. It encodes CASSLVARGGYTF.

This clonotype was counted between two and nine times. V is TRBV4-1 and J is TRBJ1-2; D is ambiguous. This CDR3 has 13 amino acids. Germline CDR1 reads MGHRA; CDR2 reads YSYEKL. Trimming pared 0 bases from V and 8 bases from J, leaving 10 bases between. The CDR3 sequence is CASSQDGGRGYTF. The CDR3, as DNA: TGCGCCAGCAGCCAAGATGGTGGGAGAGGCTACACCTTC.

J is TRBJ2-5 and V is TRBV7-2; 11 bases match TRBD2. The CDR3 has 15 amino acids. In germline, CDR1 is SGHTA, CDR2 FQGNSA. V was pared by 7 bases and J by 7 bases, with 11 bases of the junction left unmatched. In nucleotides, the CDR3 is TGTGCCAGCACCCTCCTCCCCGGACTAGCGGGGACCCAGTACTTC. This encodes CASTLLPGLAGTQYF.

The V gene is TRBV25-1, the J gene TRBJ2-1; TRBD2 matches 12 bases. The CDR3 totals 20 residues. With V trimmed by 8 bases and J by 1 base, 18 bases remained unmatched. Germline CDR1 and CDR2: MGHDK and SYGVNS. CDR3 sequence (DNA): TGTGCCAGCGCCAAGACCGCTAGCGGGGGGGCCAAACGTTCCTACAATGAGCAGTTCTTC. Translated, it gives CASAKTASGGAKRSYNEQFF.

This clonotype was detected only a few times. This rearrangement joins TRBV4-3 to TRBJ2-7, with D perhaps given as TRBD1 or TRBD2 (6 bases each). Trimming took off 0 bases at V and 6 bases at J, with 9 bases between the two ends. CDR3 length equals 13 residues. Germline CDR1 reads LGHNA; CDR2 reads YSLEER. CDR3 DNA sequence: TGCGCCAGCAGCCAAGATGAGGGGGGCGAGCAGTACTTC. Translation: CASSQDEGGEQYF.

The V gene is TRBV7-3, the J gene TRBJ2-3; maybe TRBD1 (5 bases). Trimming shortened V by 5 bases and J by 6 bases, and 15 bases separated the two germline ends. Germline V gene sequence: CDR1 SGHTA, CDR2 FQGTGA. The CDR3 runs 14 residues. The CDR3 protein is CASSDGAQADTQYF. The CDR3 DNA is TGTGCCAGCAGCGATGGGGCCCAGGCGGATACGCAGTATTTT.

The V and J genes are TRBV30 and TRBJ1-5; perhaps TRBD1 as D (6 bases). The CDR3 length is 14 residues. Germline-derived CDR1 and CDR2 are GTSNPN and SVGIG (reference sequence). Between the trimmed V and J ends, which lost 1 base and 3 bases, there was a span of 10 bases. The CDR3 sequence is CAWSGGQYNQPQHF. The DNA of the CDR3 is TGTGCCTGGAGTGGGGGGCAGTACAATCAGCCCCAGCATTTT.

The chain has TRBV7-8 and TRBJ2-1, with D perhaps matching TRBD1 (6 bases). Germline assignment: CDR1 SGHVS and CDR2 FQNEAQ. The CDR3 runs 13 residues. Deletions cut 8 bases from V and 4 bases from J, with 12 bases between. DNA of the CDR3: TGTGCCAGCGGGACATCGATGTACAATGAGCAGTTCTTC. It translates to CASGTSMYNEQFF.

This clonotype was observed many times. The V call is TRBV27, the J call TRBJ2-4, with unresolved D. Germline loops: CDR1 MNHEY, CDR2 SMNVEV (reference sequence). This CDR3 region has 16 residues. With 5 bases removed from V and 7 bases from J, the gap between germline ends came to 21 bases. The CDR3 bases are TGTGCCAGCAGTCCTATGGGTTCAGGCCTAGGGAACATTCAGTACTTC. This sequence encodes CASSPMGSGLGNIQYF.

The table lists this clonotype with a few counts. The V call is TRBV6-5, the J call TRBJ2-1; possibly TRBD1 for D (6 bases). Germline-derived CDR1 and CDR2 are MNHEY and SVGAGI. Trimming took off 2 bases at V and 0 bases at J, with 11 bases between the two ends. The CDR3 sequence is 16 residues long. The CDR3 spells CASSYGWGPSYNEQFF. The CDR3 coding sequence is TGTGCCAGCAGTTACGGTTGGGGGCCCTCCTACAATGAGCAGTTCTTC.

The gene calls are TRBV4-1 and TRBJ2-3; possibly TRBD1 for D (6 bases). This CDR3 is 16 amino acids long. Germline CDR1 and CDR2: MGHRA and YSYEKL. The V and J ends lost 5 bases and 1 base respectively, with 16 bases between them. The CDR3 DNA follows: TGCGCCAGCAGCGTAATACAGGGTGTGGGCACAGATACGCAGTATTTT. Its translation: CASSVIQGVGTDTQYF.

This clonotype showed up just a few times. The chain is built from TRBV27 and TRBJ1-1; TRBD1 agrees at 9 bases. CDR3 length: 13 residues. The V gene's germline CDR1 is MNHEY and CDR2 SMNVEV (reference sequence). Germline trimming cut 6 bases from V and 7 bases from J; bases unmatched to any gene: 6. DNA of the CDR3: TGTGCCAGCAGACTACAGGGACAGGGTGAAGCTTTCTTT. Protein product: CASRLQGQGEAFF.

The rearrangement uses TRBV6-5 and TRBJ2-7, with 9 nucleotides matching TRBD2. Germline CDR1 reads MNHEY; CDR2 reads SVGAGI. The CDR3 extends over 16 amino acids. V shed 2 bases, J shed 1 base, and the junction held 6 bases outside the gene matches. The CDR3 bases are TGTGCCAGCAGTTACCATGGCCTAGCGGGGTCCTACGAGCAGTACTTC. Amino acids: CASSYHGLAGSYEQYF.

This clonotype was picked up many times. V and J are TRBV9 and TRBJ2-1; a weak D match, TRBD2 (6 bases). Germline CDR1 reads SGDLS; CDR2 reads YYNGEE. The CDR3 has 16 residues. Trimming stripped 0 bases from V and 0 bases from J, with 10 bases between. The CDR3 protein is CASSVEGGSSYNEQFF. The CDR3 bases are TGTGCCAGCAGCGTAGAGGGAGGCAGCTCCTACAATGAGCAGTTCTTC.

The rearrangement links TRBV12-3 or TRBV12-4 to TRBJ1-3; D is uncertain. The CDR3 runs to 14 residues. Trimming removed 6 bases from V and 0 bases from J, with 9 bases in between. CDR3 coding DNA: TGTGCCAGCAGGCGGGTGAGCTCTGGAAACACCATATATTTT. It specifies CASRRVSSGNTIYF.

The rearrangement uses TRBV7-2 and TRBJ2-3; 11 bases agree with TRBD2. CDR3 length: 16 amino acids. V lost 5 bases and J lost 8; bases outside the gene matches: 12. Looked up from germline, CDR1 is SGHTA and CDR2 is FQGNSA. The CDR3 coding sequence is TGTGCCAGCAGCACCGGTCTAGCGGGGGGCCAGGGTACGCAGTATTTT. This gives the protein CASSTGLAGGQGTQYF.

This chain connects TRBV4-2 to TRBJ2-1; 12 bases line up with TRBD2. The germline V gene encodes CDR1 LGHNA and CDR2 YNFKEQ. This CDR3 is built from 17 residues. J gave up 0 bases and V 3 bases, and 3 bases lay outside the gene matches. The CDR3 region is CASSHTSGGSSYNEQFF. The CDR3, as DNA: TGTGCCAGCAGCCACACTAGCGGGGGGAGCTCCTACAATGAGCAGTTCTTC.

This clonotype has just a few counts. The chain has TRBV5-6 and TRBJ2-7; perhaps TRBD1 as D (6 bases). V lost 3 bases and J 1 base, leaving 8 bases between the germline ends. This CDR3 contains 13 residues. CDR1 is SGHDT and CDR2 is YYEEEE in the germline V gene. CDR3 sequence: CASSYGQSYEQYF. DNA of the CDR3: TGTGCCAGCAGCTACGGACAGTCCTACGAGCAGTACTTC.

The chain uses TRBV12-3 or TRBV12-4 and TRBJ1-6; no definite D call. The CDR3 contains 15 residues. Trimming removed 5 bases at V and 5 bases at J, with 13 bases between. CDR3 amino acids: CASSVGSTHNSPLHF. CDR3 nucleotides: TGTGCCAGCAGTGTCGGGAGCACTCATAATTCACCCCTCCACTTT.

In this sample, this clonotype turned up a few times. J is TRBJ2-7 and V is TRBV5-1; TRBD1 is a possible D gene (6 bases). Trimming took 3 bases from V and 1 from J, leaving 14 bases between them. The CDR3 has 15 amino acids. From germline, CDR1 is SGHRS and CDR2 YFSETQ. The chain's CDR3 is CASSWGRQVSYEQYF. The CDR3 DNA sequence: TGCGCCAGCAGCTGGGGACGACAGGTATCCTACGAGCAGTACTTC.

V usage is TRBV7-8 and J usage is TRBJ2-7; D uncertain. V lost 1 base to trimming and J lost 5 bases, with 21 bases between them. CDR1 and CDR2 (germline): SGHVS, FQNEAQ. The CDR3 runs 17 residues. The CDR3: CASSLEVWRRPSDEQYF. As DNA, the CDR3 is TGTGCCAGCAGCTTAGAAGTATGGCGACGGCCCTCTGACGAGCAGTACTTC.

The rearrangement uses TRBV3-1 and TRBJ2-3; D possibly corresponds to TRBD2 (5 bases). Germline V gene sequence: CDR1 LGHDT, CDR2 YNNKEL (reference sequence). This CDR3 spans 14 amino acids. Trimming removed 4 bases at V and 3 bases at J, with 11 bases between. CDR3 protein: CASSLPRETDTQYF. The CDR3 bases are TGTGCCAGCAGCCTACCTCGGGAAACAGATACGCAGTATTTT.

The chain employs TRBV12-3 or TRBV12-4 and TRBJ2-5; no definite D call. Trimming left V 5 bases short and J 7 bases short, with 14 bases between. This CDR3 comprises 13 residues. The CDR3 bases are TGTGCCAGCAGTCGGCAGGTCTCCGGGACCCAGTACTTC. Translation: CASSRQVSGTQYF.

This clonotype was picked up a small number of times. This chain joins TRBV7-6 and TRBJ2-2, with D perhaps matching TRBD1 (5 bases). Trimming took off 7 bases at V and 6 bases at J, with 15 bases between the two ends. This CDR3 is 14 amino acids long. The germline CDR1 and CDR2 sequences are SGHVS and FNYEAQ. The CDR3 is CASTVRGRAGELFF. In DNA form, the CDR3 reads TGTGCCAGCACCGTAAGGGGTAGGGCCGGGGAGCTGTTTTTT.

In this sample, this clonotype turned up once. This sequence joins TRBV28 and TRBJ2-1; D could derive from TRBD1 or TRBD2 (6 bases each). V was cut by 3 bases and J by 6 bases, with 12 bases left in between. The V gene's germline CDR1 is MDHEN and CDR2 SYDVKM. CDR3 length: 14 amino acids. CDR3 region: CASSFRGRSNEQFF. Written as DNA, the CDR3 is TGTGCCAGCAGTTTCCGGGGGCGTTCCAATGAGCAGTTCTTC.

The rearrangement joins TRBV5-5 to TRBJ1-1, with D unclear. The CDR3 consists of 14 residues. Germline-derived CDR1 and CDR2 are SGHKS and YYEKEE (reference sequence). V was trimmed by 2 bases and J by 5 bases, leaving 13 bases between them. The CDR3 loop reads CASSFTRLGTEAFF. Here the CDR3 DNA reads TGTGCCAGCAGCTTTACCCGACTCGGGACTGAAGCTTTCTTT.

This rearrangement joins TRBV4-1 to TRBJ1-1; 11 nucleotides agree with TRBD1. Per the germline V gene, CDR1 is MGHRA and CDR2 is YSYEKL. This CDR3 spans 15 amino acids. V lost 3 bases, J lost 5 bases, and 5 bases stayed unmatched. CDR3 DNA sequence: TGCGCCAGCAGCCAGCAGGGACAGGGGGGGACTGAAGCTTTCTTT. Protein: CASSQQGQGGTEAFF.

CDR3 nucleotide sequence: TGTGCCAGCAGTGAATTGGATAGGACAGGGGCGTACAATGAGCAGTTCTTC. Amino acid sequence: CASSELDRTGAYNEQFF. The chain joins TRBV25-1 to TRBJ2-1; the match to TRBD1 covers 9 bases. Germline assignment: CDR1 MGHDK and CDR2 SYGVNS. The CDR3 has 17 residues. The trim removed 1 base at V and 4 bases at J, leaving 8 bases unmatched.

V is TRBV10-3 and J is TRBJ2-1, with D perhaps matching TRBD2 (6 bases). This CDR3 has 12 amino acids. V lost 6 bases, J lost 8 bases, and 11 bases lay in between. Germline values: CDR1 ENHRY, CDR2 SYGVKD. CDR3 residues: CAISGTADEQFF. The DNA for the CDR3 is TGTGCCATCAGCGGGACTGCCGATGAGCAGTTCTTC.